These T cell receptor beta chains were read from a single sample in a study of T-cell memory formation after mild COVID-19. TCRdb itself ran the 5' RACE reads through MiXCR, one entry per CDR3 protein. There are some 320,000 distinct CDR3 sequences in the sample; about 13% occur only once, and roughly a fifth lies in the top ten. Material for sequencing was PBMCs or a T cell subset sorted from them (not recorded which). These receptors originate from a man aged 18 to 30 who had mild COVID-19 (a few samples of this study predate the infection). Cell type and time point are not known. Both conserved end residues are part of each CDR3. A D gene is named only where the DNA matches it firmly. Clone size appears in some rows only: once, few, many, or a class for an expanded clone.

18,TRBJ2-4,TRBV4-1,-,TRBD1,CASSQGRQGRIGKNIQYF,TGCGCCAGCAGCCAAGGGCGACAGGGTAGGATAGGCAAAAACATTCAGTACTTC
15,TRBJ2-1,TRBV7-2,few,-,CASSSQAAGYNEQFF,TGTGCCAGCAGCTCACAGGCAGCGGGTTACAATGAGCAGTTCTTC
16,TRBJ2-2,TRBV7-9,-,-,CASSQYDRLNPRELFF,TGTGCCAGCAGCCAGTACGACAGGTTGAATCCCCGGGAGCTGTTTTTT
15,TRBJ2-3,TRBV6-5,few,TRBD1,CASRVTGGFTDTQYF,TGTGCCAGCAGGGTGACAGGGGGCTTCACAGATACGCAGTATTTT
15,TRBJ2-4,TRBV28,many,TRBD1,CASSPTGGAKNIQYF,TGTGCCAGCAGTCCAACAGGGGGTGCCAAAAACATTCAGTACTTC
15,TRBJ2-5,TRBV6-2/TRBV6-3,-,TRBD2,CASSQIGTSKETQYF,TGTGCCAGCAGTCAAATCGGGACTAGCAAAGAGACCCAGTACTTC
14,TRBJ1-1,TRBV7-9,-,-,CASSLEYTNTEAFF,TGTGCCAGCAGCTTAGAGTACACGAACACTGAAGCTTTCTTT
14,TRBJ2-1,TRBV4-2,many,-,CASSQVLTHNEQFF,TGTGCCAGCAGCCAAGTACTCACCCACAATGAGCAGTTCTTC
17,TRBJ1-5,TRBV19,few,TRBD1,CASSIAARGRVEQPQHF,TGTGCCAGTAGTATAGCGGCAAGGGGGCGAGTGGAACAGCCCCAGCATTTT
18,TRBJ2-6,TRBV23-1,-,TRBD1,CASSQSIQGLAGANVLTF,TGCGCCAGCAGTCAATCGATACAGGGGCTTGCTGGGGCCAACGTCCTGACTTTC
14,TRBJ1-2,TRBV7-2,-,TRBD1,CASSLGGTVYGYTF,TGTGCCAGCAGCCTGGGGGGGACAGTCTATGGCTACACCTTC
15,TRBJ1-1,TRBV7-7,many,TRBD1,CASSSRQGSCTEAFF,TGTGCTAGCAGCTCGAGACAGGGAAGTTGCACTGAAGCTTTCTTT
14,TRBJ2-4,TRBV20-1,-,-,CSAAQKTWGNIQYF,TGCAGTGCTGCCCAGAAAACCTGGGGAAACATTCAGTACTTC
16,TRBJ2-1,TRBV20-1,-,-,CSAFPFTSRGDNEQFF,TGCAGTGCTTTCCCCTTCACTAGTCGAGGTGACAATGAGCAGTTCTTC
16,TRBJ1-3,TRBV4-3,-,-,CASSLGAVAGGNTIYF,TGCGCCAGCAGCCTGGGAGCGGTGGCGGGTGGAAACACCATATATTTT
12,TRBJ1-2,TRBV11-2,few,-,CASSFGEWGYTF,TGTGCCAGCAGCTTTGGGGAATGGGGCTACACCTTC
14,TRBJ2-7,TRBV7-2,-,-,CASSIGTSPYEQYF,TGTGCCAGCAGCATAGGGACATCCCCCTACGAGCAGTACTTC
14,TRBJ2-5,TRBV5-1,few,TRBD2,CASSRGLAGETQYF,TGCGCCAGCAGCCGTGGGCTAGCGGGAGAGACCCAGTACTTC
13,TRBJ2-1,TRBV12-3/TRBV12-4,-,-,CASSSRGRNEQFF,TGTGCCAGCAGTTCTCGAGGCCGCAATGAGCAGTTCTTC
13,TRBJ1-1,TRBV6-4,few,-,CASSFTEDTEAFF,TGTGCCAGCAGCTTCACGGAGGACACTGAAGCTTTCTTT
15,TRBJ1-5,TRBV10-3,few,-,CAISENGVGNQPQHF,TGTGCCATCAGTGAAAACGGGGTGGGGAATCAGCCCCAGCATTTT
17,TRBJ2-1,TRBV10-1,-,-,CASSESRGRSSYNEQFF,TGCGCCAGCAGTGAGTCCCGGGGACGAAGCTCCTACAATGAGCAGTTCTTC
15,TRBJ2-7,TRBV7-8,many,-,CASSLALAGAYEQYF,TGTGCCAGCAGCTTAGCGCTGGCAGGCGCCTACGAGCAGTACTTC
14,TRBJ1-4,TRBV9,few,-,CASSPGWGNEKLFF,TGTGCCAGCAGCCCAGGGTGGGGAAATGAAAAACTGTTTTTT
15,TRBJ2-5,TRBV12-3/TRBV12-4,many,-,CASNKIAVGGETQYF,TGTGCCAGCAATAAAATAGCTGTAGGTGGAGAGACCCAGTACTTC
14,TRBJ1-1,TRBV4-1,few,-,CASSPGIRGTEAFF,TGCGCCAGCAGCCCCGGGATCCGGGGGACTGAAGCTTTCTTT
14,TRBJ2-4,TRBV7-9,-,-,CASRPLGGRDIQYF,TGTGCCAGCAGGCCACTCGGGGGTCGGGACATTCAGTACTTC
14,TRBJ1-2,TRBV5-1,-,-,CASSLDPQVYGYTF,TGCGCCAGCAGCTTGGATCCACAGGTCTATGGCTACACCTTC
16,TRBJ2-4,TRBV19,-,-,CASSIDRATGGSVQYF,TGTGCCAGTAGTATAGATCGGGCGACAGGAGGCAGCGTTCAGTACTTC